The clone carrying this T cell receptor beta chain has just a few counts. The antigen is not known. The data belong to a study of beta chain features in type 1 diabetes. The CDR3 totals 14 residues. The germline gives CDR1 ENHRY, CDR2 SYGVKD. The V and J ends lost 10 bases and 5 bases respectively, with 19 bases between them. Study-wide results and limits: The influence of HLA type on TCRB rearrangement stayed undetermined. Compared with healthy donors, patients appeared to share more similar naive, central memory and regulatory TCRB repertoires.

CD4+ cells of the naive, central memory, regulatory and stem cell-like memory types were sorted via CD45RO/CCR7/CD25/CD127/CD95/CD27. What was sequenced were expressed TCRB transcripts, since all of the isolated RNA had been reverse transcribed. This table comes from immunoSEQ multiplex PCR, and its TCRdb copy is limited to in-frame clones, with some not included. The data contain some 240,000 clones, 11% of them singletons. This chain uses TRBV10-3 with TRBJ2-3; D may correspond to TRBD1 or TRBD2 (6 bases each). Sample: central memory CD4+ T cells from blood. The source is a man younger than 35 in good health. As DNA, the CDR3 is TGTGCCACGTCGGGGGCCCCGGGGTTAGATACGCAGTATTTT. It yields the protein CATSGAPGLDTQYF.